This entry describes one T cell receptor beta chain. The antigen remains undetermined. This sample was taken from a study of OX40 agonist ivuxolimab in advanced cancers. About the research overall: Mean age about 60 years, range roughly 23 to 79; around 80% male. Three individuals attained partial responses, comprising one hepatocellular carcinoma case and two cutaneous melanoma cases.

The germline gives CDR1 KGHSH, CDR2 LQKENI. The V end lost 5 bases, the J end lost 2 bases, and 16 bases lay between the germline ends. CDR3 length: 16 amino acids. Clones were read by immunoSEQ multiplex PCR, and TCRdb kept only the in-frame ones, dropping some. The table includes approximately 100,000 clones, approximately 80% detected once. Study-wide findings and caveats: On average, CD8+ T cells showed a greater number of expanded clones than CD4+. With doses of 0.1 to 3.0 mg/kg, CD4+ and CD8+ blood T cells had undergone clonal expansion by week 6.

The V gene is TRBV18, the J gene TRBJ1-3; perhaps TRBD1 as D (6 bases). Sequenced material: CD4+ or CD8+ T cells sorted from blood, taken in a trial of the OX40 agonist ivuxolimab. The clonotype comes from an adult with an advanced solid tumor such as melanoma, head and neck, liver or kidney cancer. The CDR3, as DNA: TGTGCCAGCTCAACCGGGGGGGCGACAACTGGAAACACCATATATTTT. This codes for CASSTGGATTGNTIYF.